The text below deals with one T cell receptor beta chain. In the PCR, 60 Vbeta and 13 Jbeta primers were used. Produced via immunoSEQ multiplex PCR; TCRdb's table is partial and in-frame only. The profile shows some 65,000 clones, about 75% of them singletons. This CDR3 comprises 14 residues. The trim removed 0 bases at V and 4 bases at J, leaving 3 bases unmatched. The germline gives CDR1 SGHNT, CDR2 YYREEE (reference sequence). The source of the sample is a study of cytomegalovirus exposure and HLA in healthy donors. The genes are TRBV5-4 and TRBJ1-2, with 7 bases identical to TRBD1. The material sequenced was PBMCs. The receptor was derived from a woman aged 40 to 49 in good health and CMV-seropositive. CDR3 in amino acids: CASSLDRGGYGYTF. The CDR3 DNA is TGTGCCAGCAGCTTGGACAGGGGAGGCTATGGCTACACCTTC. Supplemented by reference TRBV5-4 and TRBJ1-2, the full variable domain reads ETGVTQSPTHLIKTRGQQVTLRCSSQSGHNTVSWYQQALGQGPQFIFQYYREEENGRGNFPPRFSGLQFPNYSSELNVNALELDDSALYLCASSLDRGGYGYTFGSGTRLTVV.